This T cell receptor beta chain emerged from a study of CD4 T cell repertoires in COVID-19 (dated by TCRdb to the early 2020s). Looking at the study overall: For cross-reactivity analysis, CFSE-low cells were expanded with IL-2 for around 10 days and were then relabeled and restimulated with spike proteins from other coronaviruses. In COVID-19-recovered individuals, the study described naturally processed CD4+ T cell responses to SARS-CoV-2 spike and nucleoprotein and used TCR Vbeta sequencing to evaluate clonal composition. Subset-level TCR Vbeta repertoire analysis of SARS-CoV-2-reactive T cells was performed in a few recovered individuals.

Memory T cell samples that were not cultured went straight to sequencing right after ex vivo isolation. From peripheral blood mononuclear cells, the researchers isolated CD4+ total memory, central memory, effector memory and circulating T follicular helper cells. Beyond this particular receptor, the publication reports: Between about 6 and 28% of SARS-CoV-2 clonotypes were also detected in secondary cultures stimulated with SARS-CoV and/or HKU1 spike, a finding consistent with cross-reactivity. Several of the most expanded SARS-CoV-2-reactive clonotypes were present in two or all three memory subsets, which suggests intraclonal diversification.

The CDR3 covers 10 residues, taking in both the cysteine and the phenylalanine. Only the CDR3 DNA is retained, 30 bases long and in frame from the first base. The germline V gene (reference sequence) gives CDR1 as MNHEY and CDR2 as SMNVEV. V is clipped by 9 bases and J by 8 bases, and the sequence between their germline boundaries is 10 bases long. A remark on this clone: This receptor's antigen is unknown. Base quality data are lacking; no much larger clone is found one base away.

The receptor library was made with the immunoSEQ multiplex PCR assay. On the authors' methods: The Chao-Jaccard similarity index and the number of shared clonotypes were used to measure repertoire overlap between subsets. TCRdb provides this immuneACCESS table in a form limited to in-frame rearrangements. Some clones are lacking; in checked studies, under half of them reflect an unresolved V gene, and why the rest are absent is not known. D and trimming were read from the DNA, whereas the V and J calls and clone size are those reported in that table. The sample table contains about 24,000 clones; only one count was recorded for more than 85% of them. Jointly, the top ten make up 0.66% of the sample.

The receptor's source is a human donor who had COVID-19. The chain employs TRBV27 and TRBJ1-2, with no confidently assigned D gene. Sequenced here: circulating follicular helper CD4+ T cells (cTfh) from blood, sampled before the COVID-19 pandemic. The cell subset or site tag for this specimen amounts to: circulating T follicular helper cells. The nucleotide sequence reads as follows: TGTGCCAGAGCGGACCGGGGCTACACCTTC. Protein translation: CARADRGYTF.